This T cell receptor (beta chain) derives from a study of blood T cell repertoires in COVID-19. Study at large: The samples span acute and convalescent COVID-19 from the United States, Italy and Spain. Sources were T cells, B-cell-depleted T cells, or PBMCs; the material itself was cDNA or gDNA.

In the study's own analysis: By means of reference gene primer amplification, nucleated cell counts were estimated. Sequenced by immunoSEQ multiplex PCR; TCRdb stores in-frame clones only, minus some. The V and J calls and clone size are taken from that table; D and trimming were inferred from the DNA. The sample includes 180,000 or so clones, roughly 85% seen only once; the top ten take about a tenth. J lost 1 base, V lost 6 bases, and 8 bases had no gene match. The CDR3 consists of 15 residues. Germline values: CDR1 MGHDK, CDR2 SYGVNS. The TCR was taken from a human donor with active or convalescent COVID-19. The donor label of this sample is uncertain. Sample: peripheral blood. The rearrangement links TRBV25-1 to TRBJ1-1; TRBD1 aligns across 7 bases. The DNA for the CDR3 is TGTGCCAGCAGAGGACCGGGACAGAGGAACACTGAAGCTTTCTTT. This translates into CASRGPGQRNTEAFF.